The clone carrying this T cell receptor (beta chain) was observed a single time. This sample was taken from a study of T cell changes during pregnancy in multiple sclerosis. Per the germline V gene, CDR1 is MGHDK and CDR2 is SYGVNS. The length of the CDR3 is 16 residues. V was trimmed by 2 bases and J by 7 bases, leaving 15 bases between them. Sequencing was performed with immunoSEQ multiplex PCR; in TCRdb, only in-frame clones are kept and a portion is missing. The sample lists tens of thousands of clones, 91% seen once, with about 5.8% in the top ten. The sample consisted of CD8+ T cells from peripheral blood mononuclear cells, taken before pregnancy. This clonotype was sampled from a female donor with multiple sclerosis, enrolled in a pregnancy study. The chain uses TRBV25-1 and TRBJ1-6; perhaps TRBD1 as D (5 bases). CDR3 sequence reads: CASSELFQDINSPLHF. CDR3 sequence (DNA): TGTGCCAGCAGTGAACTATTCCAGGACATCAATTCACCCCTCCACTTT.